The source of this T cell receptor (beta chain) is a study of T cells in Graves' hyperthyroidism and ophthalmopathy. Whole-study findings and limits: From stable hyperthyroidism, ophthalmopathy was set apart by a 13 V-J model.

Germline loops: CDR1 DFQATT, CDR2 SNEGSKA (reference sequence). This CDR3 has 15 residues. The junction had 11 bases not matched to a gene; V was cut back by 6 bases and J by 6 bases. Graves' hyperthyroidism without ophthalmopathy progression within 18 months was termed stable. Participants, patients aged 18 to 65, had newly diagnosed hyperthyroidism with a duration under 2 months. Exclusions: uncontrolled infection, other autoimmune disease, pregnancy, lactation. There were TCR beta CDR3 regions amplified from RNA transcripts. The HTBI primer set was used in a first-round RT-PCR of the TCR CDR3. TCRdb redid the calling of the multiplex PCR reads with MiXCR, one entry per CDR3 protein. Among hundreds of thousands of distinct CDR3 sequences listed, more than 11% were seen once. This clonotype showed up just a few times. No antigen is known for it.

Sequenced: blood. The source is a woman aged 25 to 39 with Graves' hyperthyroidism. The chain uses TRBV20-1 and TRBJ1-5, with 10 bases that match TRBD1. Here the CDR3 reads CSAPTTGGLFQPQHF. The CDR3 DNA follows: TGCAGTGCCCCAACGACAGGGGGCTTATTTCAGCCCCAGCATTTT.